The next 14 T cell receptor beta chains were all read from a single sample in a study of T cells in localized non-small cell lung cancer (dated by TCRdb to the early 2020s). The library was generated by the immunoSEQ multiplex PCR assay. TCRdb obtained this table from immuneACCESS and retained in-frame rearrangements with V and J assigned. These tables miss some clones; where compared with another copy, unresolved V genes account for less than half of the shortfall, and the remainder is unexplained. For this sample the table gives nearly 35,000 clones, of which 88% were detected only once. The top ten constitute 4.2% of the sample. Specimen: peripheral blood, collected before any cancer treatment. These TCRs come from a woman aged 40-70 years with stage I lung adenocarcinoma.

The CDR3, as DNA: TGTGCCGGCGGACAGGCGTCCTATGGCTACACCTTC. Residues: CAGGQASYGYTF. V usage is TRBV7-9 and J usage is TRBJ1-2; TRBD1 matches 7 bases. CDR1 is SEHNR and CDR2 is FQNEAQ in the germline V gene (reference sequence). CDR3 length: 12 amino acids. Trimming removed 11 bases from V and 4 bases from J; junction bases left unmatched: 7.

The chain employs TRBV6-5 and TRBJ2-5, with 8 bases that match TRBD1. Germline values: CDR1 MNHEY, CDR2 SVGAGI. The CDR3 covers 12 residues. Trimming at V came to 5 bases and at J to 5 bases, leaving 1 base not matched to a gene. The CDR3 sequence: CASSTGGETQYF. CDR3 nucleotides: TGTGCCAGCAGTACAGGGGGGGAGACCCAGTACTTC.

This clone turned up a few times. This chain links TRBV27 with TRBJ1-6, with 10 bases identical to TRBD1. The CDR3 sequence is 17 residues long. Germline V gene data show CDR1 as MNHEY and CDR2 as SMNVEV (reference sequence). Trimming took 2 bases from V and 7 from J; bases not matched to a gene: 8. The CDR3 DNA reads TGTGCCAGCAGTTTACGGAGCCGGGACAGGGGAAATTCACCCCTCCACTTT. This encodes CASSLRSRDRGNSPLHF.

The DNA of the CDR3 is TGTGCCAGCTCACCACCGGCTGGGTTAAACACCATATATTTT. As protein: CASSPPAGLNTIYF. The gene calls are TRBV18 and TRBJ1-3, with no clear D. The CDR3 covers 14 residues. V lost 0 bases and J 6 bases, leaving 9 bases between the germline ends. In germline, CDR1 is KGHSH, CDR2 LQKENI. Full variable domain (rest looked up from reference TRBV18 and TRBJ1-3): NAGVMQNPRHLVRRRGQEARLRCSPMKGHSHVYWYRQLPEEGLKFMVYLQKENIIDESGMPKERFSAEFPKEGPSILRIQQVVRGDSAAYFCASSPPAGLNTIYFGEGSWLTVV.

The CDR3 reads CASSFGRMGTQYF. The CDR3 DNA reads as TGTGCCAGCAGTTTTGGGAGAATGGGGACCCAGTACTTC. The rearrangement joins TRBV27 to TRBJ2-5; D is perhaps TRBD2 (5 bases). The CDR3 is 13 amino acids. Germline CDR1 MNHEY, CDR2 SMNVEV (reference sequence). V lost 3 bases and J lost 7, with 12 bases in between.

The rearrangement links TRBV7-2 to TRBJ1-3; D might be TRBD1 (5 bases). Germline values: CDR1 SGHTA, CDR2 FQGNSA. CDR3 size: 17 residues. V was cut by 4 bases and J by 0 bases, with 16 bases left in between. In DNA, the CDR3 is TGTGCCAGCAGCTCGGGACTGGCGACACTCTCTGGAAACACCATATATTTT. Residues: CASSSGLATLSGNTIYF.

This sequence joins TRBV7-9 and TRBJ2-4; D unclear. Germline assignment: CDR1 SEHNR and CDR2 FQNEAQ (reference sequence). CDR3 size: 12 residues. The ends were cut back, 0 bases at V and 7 bases at J, with 4 bases in the middle. CDR3: CASSLAGNIQYF. Here the CDR3 DNA reads TGTGCCAGCAGCTTAGCGGGGAACATTCAGTACTTC.

The J gene is TRBJ2-2, the V gene TRBV7-9; D is ambiguous. In germline, CDR1 is SEHNR, CDR2 FQNEAQ (reference sequence). Trimming removed 5 bases at V and 1 base at J, with 8 bases between. This CDR3 comprises 14 residues. The DNA for the CDR3 is TGTGCCAGCAGCCTGGACGGGAACACCGGGGAGCTGTTTTTT. Its translation is CASSLDGNTGELFF.

This chain connects TRBV15 to TRBJ1-1; D gene ambiguous. There are 18 residues in the CDR3. V lost 4 bases to trimming and J lost 0 bases, with 21 bases between them. Germline V gene sequence: CDR1 LNHNV, CDR2 YYDKDF (reference sequence). The CDR3, as DNA: TGTGCCACCAGCAAAAAGACGTCGTTGGGCACTTTGAACACTGAAGCTTTCTTT. Translation gives CATSKKTSLGTLNTEAFF.

The chain joins TRBV5-1 to TRBJ1-1; possible D gene TRBD1, 5 bases. CDR3 size: 15 residues. Trimming took off 6 bases at V and 3 bases at J, with 18 bases between the two ends. Germline lookup yields CDR1 SGHRS and CDR2 YFSETQ. This CDR3 reads CASTPWPGDHTEAFF. CDR3 DNA: TGCGCCAGCACCCCGTGGCCGGGGGATCACACTGAAGCTTTCTTT.

The V and J genes are TRBV27 and TRBJ2-7, with TRBD1 as a possible D gene (6 bases). Deletions cut 7 bases from V and 0 bases from J, with 16 bases between. The CDR3 has 15 amino acids. Germline CDR1 and CDR2: MNHEY and SMNVEV (reference sequence). CDR3 nucleotide sequence: TGTGCCAGCACTACCTCACAGGGCCTCTCCTACGAGCAGTACTTC. Translating it yields CASTTSQGLSYEQYF.

This chain uses TRBV7-6 with TRBJ1-1, with 10 bases fitting TRBD1. CDR3 length: 16 residues. V shed 4 bases and J 4 bases; nucleotides not matched to a gene: 9. CDR1 and CDR2 (germline): SGHVS, FNYEAQ. The CDR3 DNA reads as TGTGCCAGCAGCTCCGCCGGGACAGGGGCGGGCACTGAAGCTTTCTTT. Its translation is CASSSAGTGAGTEAFF.

As regards this clone: Within the sample, other DNA sequences also encode this same CDR3. This sequence joins TRBV6-5 and TRBJ2-3; unclear D gene. V was pared by 2 bases and J by 4 bases, with 7 bases between. In germline, CDR1 is MNHEY, CDR2 SVGAGI. The CDR3 length is 13 residues. The CDR3 sequence is CASSYEAADTQYF. CDR3 DNA: TGTGCCAGCAGTTACGAGGCTGCAGATACGCAGTATTTT.

The chain employs TRBV13 and TRBJ2-2, with D unclear. The germline gives CDR1 PRHDT, CDR2 FYEKMQ (reference sequence). The CDR3 has 19 amino acids. V lost 6 bases, J lost 0 bases, and 23 bases lay in between. CDR3: CASRGIRVESFSNTGELFF. CDR3 DNA: TGTGCCAGCAGGGGGATTAGGGTGGAGAGCTTCTCGAACACCGGGGAGCTGTTTTTT. Looking up the rest from reference TRBV13 and TRBJ2-2 gives the full variable domain: AAGVIQSPRHLIKEKRETATLKCYPIPRHDTVYWYQQGPGQDPQFLISFYEKMQSDKGSIPDRFSAQQFSDYHSELNMSSLELGDSALYFCASRGIRVESFSNTGELFFGEGSRLTVL.